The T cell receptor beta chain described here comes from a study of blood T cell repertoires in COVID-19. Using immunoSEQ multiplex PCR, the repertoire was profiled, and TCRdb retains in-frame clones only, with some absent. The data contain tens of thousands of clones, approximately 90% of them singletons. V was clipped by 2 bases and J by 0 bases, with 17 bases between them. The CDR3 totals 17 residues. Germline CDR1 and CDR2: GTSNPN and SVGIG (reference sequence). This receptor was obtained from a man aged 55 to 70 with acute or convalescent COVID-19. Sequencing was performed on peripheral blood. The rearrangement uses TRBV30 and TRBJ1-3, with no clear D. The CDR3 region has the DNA TGTGCCTGGAGTAATGCGCAGCGGGTTCTCTCTGGAAACACCATATATTTT. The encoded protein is CAWSNAQRVLSGNTIYF.